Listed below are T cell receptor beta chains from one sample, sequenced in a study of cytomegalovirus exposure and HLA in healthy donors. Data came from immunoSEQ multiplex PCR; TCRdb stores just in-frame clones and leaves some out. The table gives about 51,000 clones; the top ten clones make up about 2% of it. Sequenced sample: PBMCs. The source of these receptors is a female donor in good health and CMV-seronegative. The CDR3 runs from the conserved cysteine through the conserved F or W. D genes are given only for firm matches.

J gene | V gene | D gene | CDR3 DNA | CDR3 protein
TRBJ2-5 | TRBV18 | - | TGTGCCAGCTCACCTACGGGGGATCAAGAGACCCAGTACTTC | CASSPTGDQETQYF
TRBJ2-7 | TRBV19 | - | TGTGCCAGTAGTAAGGGACTCGTTCGAGAGCAGTACTTC | CASSKGLVREQYF
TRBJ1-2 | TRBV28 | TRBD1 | TGTGCCAGCAGCCCAACCCGACAGGGTGGCCTCGGAGGCTACACCTTC | CASSPTRQGGLGGYTF
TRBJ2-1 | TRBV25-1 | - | TGTGCCAGCAGTGACCTGGGGGGGCTGGATTTTGCGGATGAGCAGTTCTTC | CASSDLGGLDFADEQFF
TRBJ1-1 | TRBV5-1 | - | TGCGCCAGCAGCCTCAGGATGAACACTGAAGCTTTCTTT | CASSLRMNTEAFF
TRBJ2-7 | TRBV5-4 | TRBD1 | TGTGCCAGCAGCTTGCGGGGACAGGCTGTCTACGAGCAGTACTTC | CASSLRGQAVYEQYF
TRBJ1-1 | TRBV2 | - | TGTGCCAGCAGTGATATCGGTGAAGCTTTCTTT | CASSDIGEAFF
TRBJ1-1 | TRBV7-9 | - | TGTGCCAGCAGCGGGCGGACAGATGGTATGAACACTGAAGCTTTCTTT | CASSGRTDGMNTEAFF
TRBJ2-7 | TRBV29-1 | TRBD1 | TGCAGCGTTGAAGTGGGACAGGTCGAGCAGTACTTC | CSVEVGQVEQYF
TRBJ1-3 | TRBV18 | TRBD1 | TGTGCCAGCGCCCTCGGGACAGGGGGCACACTCTCTGGAAACACCATATATTTT | CASALGTGGTLSGNTIYF
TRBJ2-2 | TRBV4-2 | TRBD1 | TGTGCCAGCAGCCAAGACCAGCGCGTTGACAGGGATTTTTCCGGGGAGCTGTTTTTT | CASSQDQRVDRDFSGELFF
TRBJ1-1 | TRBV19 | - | TGTGCCAGTAGTATATTATCAGGGGCCACTGAAGCTTTCTTT | CASSILSGATEAFF
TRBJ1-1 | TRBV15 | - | TGTGCCACCAGCGGGGAGCCTAGAGGAGCTTTCTTT | CATSGEPRGAFF
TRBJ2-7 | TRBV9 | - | TGTGCCAGCAGCGTAGGTAGCTCGACTGATACGGCCGAGCAGTACTTC | CASSVGSSTDTAEQYF
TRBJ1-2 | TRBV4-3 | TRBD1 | TGCGCCAGCAGCCAAGTGGACAGGGGGCATGGCTACACCTTC | CASSQVDRGHGYTF
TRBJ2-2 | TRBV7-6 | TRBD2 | TGTGCCAGCAGCCCAAGGCCACTAGCGGGAGTCGGCGCGAACACCGGGGAGCTGTTTTTT | CASSPRPLAGVGANTGELFF
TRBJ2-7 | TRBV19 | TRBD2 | TGTGCCAGTAGTATAGATCATCCCTTAAGCGGGGGCTACGAGCAGTACTTC | CASSIDHPLSGGYEQYF
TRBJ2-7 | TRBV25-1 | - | TGTGCCAGCAGTGAAACAGCGGCGGTCATGTTC | CASSETAAVMF
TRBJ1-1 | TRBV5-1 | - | TGCGCCAGCAGCCTCCCAGGGGACACTGAAGCTTTCTTT | CASSLPGDTEAFF
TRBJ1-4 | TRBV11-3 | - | TGTGCCAGCAGCGCAGGGACTGCAACTAATGAAAAACTGTTTTTT | CASSAGTATNEKLFF
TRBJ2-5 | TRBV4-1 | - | TGCGCCAGCAGCTGGGACCGGGACTCTCAAGAGACCCAGTACTTC | CASSWDRDSQETQYF
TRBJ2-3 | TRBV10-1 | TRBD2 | TGCGCCAGCAGTGAGTCGGGACTAGCGGGGGGCACAGATACGCAGTATTTT | CASSESGLAGGTDTQYF
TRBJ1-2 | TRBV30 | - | TGTGCCTGGAGTGACAGGGTTAACTATGGCTACACCTTC | CAWSDRVNYGYTF
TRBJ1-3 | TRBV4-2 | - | TGTGCCAGCAGCCTGGGGGGGTACGGCTCTGGAAACACCATATATTTT | CASSLGGYGSGNTIYF
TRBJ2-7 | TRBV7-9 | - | TGTGCCAGCAGCCCCAGAGGGTTCCCCTTTTCCTACGAGCAGTACTTC | CASSPRGFPFSYEQYF
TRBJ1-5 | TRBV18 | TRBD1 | TGTGCCAGCTCCTTGACAGGGGTAGATCAGCCCCAGCATTTT | CASSLTGVDQPQHF
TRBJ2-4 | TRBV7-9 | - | TGTGCCAGCAGCTCGGGACTCTCCAAGGGCATTCAGTACTTC | CASSSGLSKGIQYF
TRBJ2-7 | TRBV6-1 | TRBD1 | TGTGCCAGCAGTGCCGACAGGGGCTACGAGCAGTACTTC | CASSADRGYEQYF
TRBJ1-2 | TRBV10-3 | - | TGTGCCATCAGTGAGTCTACAGGTTCTAACTATGGCTACACCTTC | CAISESTGSNYGYTF
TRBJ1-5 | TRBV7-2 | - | TGTGCCAGCAGCTTAACTACAGGGAACAATCAGCCCCAGCATTTT | CASSLTTGNNQPQHF
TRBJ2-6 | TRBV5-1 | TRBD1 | TGCGCCAGCGGGGACAGCTTCTCTGGGGCCAACGTCCTGACTTTC | CASGDSFSGANVLTF
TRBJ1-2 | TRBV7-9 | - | TGTGCCAGCAGCTTAGAGCCCCGGAGCTATGGCTACACCTTC | CASSLEPRSYGYTF
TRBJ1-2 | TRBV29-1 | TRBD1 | TGCAGCGTTGACGCAGGGACAGGGAAGATCTATGGCTATACCTTC | CSVDAGTGKIYGYTF
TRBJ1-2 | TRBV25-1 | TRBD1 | TGTGCCAGCATCCGCTCCGGGACAGGGAGCGGCTACACCTTC | CASIRSGTGSGYTF
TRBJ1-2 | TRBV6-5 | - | TGTGCCAGCAGTTATTCGATAGGCCTGGGCGGCTACACCTTC | CASSYSIGLGGYTF
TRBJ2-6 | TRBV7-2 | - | TGTGCCAGCACCCCCCGCGGGTACGGGGCCAACGTCCTGACTTTC | CASTPRGYGANVLTF
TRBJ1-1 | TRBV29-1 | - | TGCAGCGTTGAAGAGACGAGGGTCCGAAGGAACACTGAAGCTTTCTTT | CSVEETRVRRNTEAFF
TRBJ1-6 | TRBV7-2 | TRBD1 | TGTGCCAGCAGCTCAGGACAGGGGAAGAATTCACCCCTCCACTTT | CASSSGQGKNSPLHF
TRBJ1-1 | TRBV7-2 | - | TGTGCCAGCAGCTTAGCCCAGGCAAACACTGAAGCTTTCTTT | CASSLAQANTEAFF
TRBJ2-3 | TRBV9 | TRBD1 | TGTGCCAGCAGCGTAGAGGGGGACAGGCAGTATTTT | CASSVEGDRQYF
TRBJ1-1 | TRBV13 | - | TGTGCCAGCAGCTTAGATCCAGGGAATACTGAAGCTTTCTTT | CASSLDPGNTEAFF
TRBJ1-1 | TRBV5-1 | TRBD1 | TGCGCCAGCAGTAATTTAGGGGGCTTGGGCACTGAAGCTTTCTTT | CASSNLGGLGTEAFF
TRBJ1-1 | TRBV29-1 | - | TGCAGCGTTGTGGGGGGAAGCACTGAAGCTTTCTTT | CSVVGGSTEAFF
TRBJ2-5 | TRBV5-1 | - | TGCGCCAGCAGCTTAGGCCCTGTCGGGGAGACCCAGTACTTC | CASSLGPVGETQYF
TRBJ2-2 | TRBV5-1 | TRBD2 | TGCGCCAGCAGTCCCCCGGTCAGCGGGAGGGTGGACACCGGGGAGCTGTTTTTT | CASSPPVSGRVDTGELFF
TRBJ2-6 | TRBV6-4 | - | TGTGCCAGCAGTGACTCACACTCTGGGGCCAACGTCCTGACTTTC | CASSDSHSGANVLTF
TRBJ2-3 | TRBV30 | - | TGTGCCTGGAGTGTCATCCCGGGGGATACGCAGTATTTT | CAWSVIPGDTQYF
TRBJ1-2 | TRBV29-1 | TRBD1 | TGCAGCGTCCGCTGGCAGGGGGCGGATGGCTACACCTTC | CSVRWQGADGYTF
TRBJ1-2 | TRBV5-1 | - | TGCGCCAGCAGCTCAGGCCAGGCGATCGGCTACACCTTC | CASSSGQAIGYTF
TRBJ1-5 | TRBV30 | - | TGTGCCTGGAGTCAGAGCCCAGGGTACAATCAGCCCCAGCATTTT | CAWSQSPGYNQPQHF
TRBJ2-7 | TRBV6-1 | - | TGTGCCAGCAGCCGAGCGGGTGTACCCTACGAGCAGTACTTC | CASSRAGVPYEQYF
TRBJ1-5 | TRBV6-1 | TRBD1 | TGTGCCAGCAGTGAAAGGGGGCGCGGTAATCAGCCCCAGCATTTT | CASSERGRGNQPQHF
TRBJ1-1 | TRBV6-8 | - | TGTGCCAGCAGCCCCGGACAGACAAACACTGAAGCTTTCTTT | CASSPGQTNTEAFF